Below are 32 T cell receptor beta chains sequenced from a single sample in a study of human T cells and chemical hapten exposure. This sample's time point: patch test 2, 6 weeks after DPC sensitization. Treatment noted: therapeutic diphenylcyclopropenone sensitization with weekly scalp DPC. TCRdb re-derived calls from the RACE reads in MiXCR, one entry per CDR3 protein. The sample lists about 84,000 distinct CDR3 sequences, about 9.4% occurring once. Here the sequenced sample was whole blood, taken in connection with sensitization to the hapten diphenylcyclopropenone (DPC). All receptors derive from a woman in her twenties or thirties with alopecia areata. Some clones in this sample may be carry-over from other donors' samples.

The table lists this clonotype with many counts. The rearrangement links TRBV11-2 to TRBJ2-1; no clear D. V was cut by 0 bases and J by 9 bases, with 6 bases left in between. The CDR3 extends over 12 amino acids. Germline-derived CDR1 and CDR2 are SGHAT and FQNNGV. The CDR3 loop is CASSLEKGEQFF. The CDR3 nucleotides read TGTGCCAGCAGCTTAGAGAAGGGTGAGCAGTTCTTC.

This clonotype appeared many times. J is TRBJ2-3 and V is TRBV28; 9 positions agree with TRBD1. CDR1 is MDHEN, CDR2 SYDVKM, per germline. There are 16 residues in the CDR3. Germline trimming cut 1 base from V and 4 bases from J; bases unmatched to any gene: 6. The CDR3 nucleotides read TGTGCCAGCAGTTTATCCGGGACAGGGATGGCAGATACGCAGTATTTT. Protein product: CASSLSGTGMADTQYF. Supplemented by reference TRBV28 and TRBJ2-3, the full variable domain reads DVKVTQSSRYLVKRTGEKVFLECVQDMDHENMFWYRQDPGLGLRLIYFSYDVKMKEKGDIPEGYSVSREKKERFSLILESASTNQTSMYLCASSLSGTGMADTQYFGPGTRLTVL.

In this sample, this clonotype turned up a few times. This chain connects TRBV20-1 to TRBJ1-6, with D possibly being TRBD1 (5 bases). The V end was cut by 5 bases, the J end by 7 bases, with 15 bases between. Germline values: CDR1 DFQATT, CDR2 SNEGSKA (reference sequence). The CDR3 loop spans 14 amino acids. CDR3 in amino acids: CSAWSGALNSPLHF. CDR3 nucleotide sequence: TGCAGTGCTTGGAGCGGGGCTCTAAATTCACCCCTCCACTTT.

The V call is TRBV12-3 or TRBV12-4, the J call TRBJ2-6; D gene uncertain. The germline V and J ends were trimmed by 3 bases and 4 bases, with 7 bases remaining between them. The CDR3 has 14 residues. As DNA, the CDR3 is TGTGCCAGCAGTTTCTGGACCGGGGCCAACGTCCTGACTTTC. Translation gives CASSFWTGANVLTF.

This clonotype was found many times. V usage is TRBV11-2 and J usage is TRBJ2-5, with no clear D. Trimming took 1 base from V and 0 from J, leaving 12 bases between them. This CDR3 has 16 amino acids. Germline V gene sequence: CDR1 SGHAT, CDR2 FQNNGV. The CDR3 loop is CASSLGSQTYQETQYF. DNA for the CDR3: TGTGCCAGCAGCTTAGGGTCGCAAACCTACCAAGAGACCCAGTACTTC.

CDR3 in amino acids: CASGPPGQGAAGELFF. DNA for the CDR3: TGTGCCAGCGGGCCCCCGGGCCAGGGGGCGGCCGGGGAGCTGTTTTTT. The V gene is TRBV6-6, the J gene TRBJ2-2; 8 bases are a match to TRBD1. Germline trimming cut 8 bases from V and 6 bases from J; bases unmatched to any gene: 14. The CDR3 covers 16 residues. CDR1 is MNHNY, CDR2 SVGAGI, per germline (reference sequence).

This clonotype was recorded a few times. This sequence joins TRBV14 and TRBJ2-7; 8 positions match TRBD2. Per germline, CDR1 SGHDN and CDR2 FVKESK. The CDR3 is 13 amino acids. V was clipped by 4 bases and J by 7 bases; unmatched bases: 6. CDR3 region: CASSPGTRVEQYF. CDR3 nucleotide sequence: TGTGCCAGCAGCCCCGGGACTAGAGTTGAGCAGTACTTC.

This clonotype appeared many times. J is TRBJ1-5 and V is TRBV7-9; no firm D call. Germline-derived CDR1 and CDR2 are SEHNR and FQNEAQ (reference sequence). The V end was cut by 1 base, the J end by 6 bases, with 13 bases between. CDR3 length: 15 amino acids. The CDR3: CASSLGSNIGQPQHF. In DNA form, the CDR3 reads TGTGCCAGCAGCTTAGGATCCAACATCGGTCAGCCCCAGCATTTT.

Only a few counts were recorded for this clonotype. The chain couples TRBV19 to TRBJ1-2; D is unclear. The length of the CDR3 is 14 residues. Germline assignment: CDR1 LNHDA and CDR2 SQIVND (reference sequence). Trimming stripped 7 bases from V and 0 bases from J, with 12 bases between. CDR3: CASTPAGSNYGYTF. The CDR3 region has the DNA TGTGCCAGTACCCCAGCAGGATCTAACTATGGCTACACCTTC.

This sequence joins TRBV20-1 and TRBJ2-2; no clear D. Trimming pared 6 bases from V and 3 bases from J, leaving 17 bases between. Germline CDR1 reads DFQATT; CDR2 reads SNEGSKA (reference sequence). The CDR3 runs 15 residues. CDR3 bases: TGCAGTGCCCTTCTGGCGGTCCGGGACACCGGGGAGCTGTTTTTT. This translates into CSALLAVRDTGELFF.

This clonotype was recorded only once. The chain couples TRBV20-1 to TRBJ1-2; 9 positions agree with TRBD1. Germline-derived CDR1 and CDR2 are DFQATT and SNEGSKA (reference sequence). The trim removed 6 bases at V and 5 bases at J, leaving 1 base unmatched. The CDR3 length is 11 residues. The CDR3 region is CSAGTGYGYTF. The DNA for the CDR3 is TGCAGTGCGGGGACAGGGTATGGCTACACCTTC.

This clonotype has just a few counts. V gene TRBV28 combines with J gene TRBJ2-7; D uncertain. This CDR3 has 13 amino acids. Germline V gene data show CDR1 as MDHEN and CDR2 as SYDVKM. The V end lost 8 bases, the J end lost 0 bases, and 11 bases lay between the germline ends. The CDR3 nucleotides are TGTGCCAGCCAGACGTCCAGCTCCTACGAGCAGTACTTC. Translated, it gives CASQTSSSYEQYF.

This clonotype was counted between two and nine times. The V and J genes are TRBV6-1 and TRBJ2-5; possible D gene TRBD1, 5 bases. Trimming removed 1 base at V and 1 base at J, with 7 bases between. CDR3 length: 14 residues. Germline CDR1 is MNHNS and CDR2 is SASEGT. In DNA, the CDR3 is TGTGCCAGCAGTGAAGGACAGATCCAAGAGACCCAGTACTTC. Its translation: CASSEGQIQETQYF.

There are many counts of this clonotype. This chain uses TRBV29-1 with TRBJ2-1; 8 bases agree with TRBD1. The V gene end was trimmed by 3 bases and the J gene end by 8 bases; junction bases not matched to a gene: 3. The CDR3 has 12 amino acids. Looked up from germline, CDR1 is SQVTM and CDR2 is ANQGSEA. In nucleotides, the CDR3 is TGCAGCGTTGAGACAGGGGTCTATGAGCAGTTCTTC. As protein: CSVETGVYEQFF.

This clonotype showed up many times. The V and J genes are TRBV29-1 and TRBJ2-1; D gene unclear. V lost 5 bases to trimming and J lost 7 bases, with 12 bases between them. The CDR3 totals 12 residues. Germline V CDR1 and CDR2: SQVTM, ANQGSEA. The CDR3 is CSVSVAINEQFF. Here the CDR3 DNA reads TGCAGCGTTAGTGTGGCGATAAATGAGCAGTTCTTC.

This clonotype was counted many times. The chain has TRBV3-1 and TRBJ1-3; no firm D call. Germline CDR1 reads LGHDT; CDR2 reads YNNKEL (reference sequence). V was clipped by 0 bases and J by 0 bases, with 6 bases between them. The CDR3 is made up of 15 amino acids. The DNA for the CDR3 is TGTGCCAGCAGCCAAGACGTCAGCTCTGGAAACACCATATATTTT. It encodes CASSQDVSSGNTIYF.

This clonotype was observed many times. The chain has TRBV7-9 and TRBJ1-6; D possibly corresponds to TRBD1 (6 bases). Per germline, CDR1 SEHNR and CDR2 FQNEAQ (reference sequence). The CDR3 is made up of 16 amino acids. Trimming shortened V by 5 bases and J by 7 bases, and 18 bases separated the two germline ends. CDR3: CASSPRLGAENSPLHF. DNA of the CDR3: TGTGCCAGCAGCCCCCGACTGGGGGCGGAAAATTCACCCCTCCACTTT.

This clonotype came up many times. This chain joins TRBV7-9 and TRBJ2-5, with 9 bases lining up with TRBD2. CDR1 SEHNR and CDR2 FQNEAQ come from the germline V gene (reference sequence). The CDR3 extends over 15 amino acids. Germline trimming cut 2 bases from V and 5 bases from J; bases unmatched to any gene: 6. The CDR3 reads CASSLLAGMSETQYF. The DNA of the CDR3 is TGTGCCAGCAGCTTACTAGCGGGGATGTCCGAGACCCAGTACTTC. Drawing the rest from reference TRBV7-9 and TRBJ2-5, the complete variable domain is DTGVSQNPRHKITKRGQNVTFRCDPISEHNRLYWYRQTLGQGPEFLTYFQNEAQLEKSRLLSDRFSAERPKGSFSTLEIQRTEQGDSAMYLCASSLLAGMSETQYFGPGTRLLVL.

This clonotype was found many times. V gene TRBV20-1 combines with J gene TRBJ1-4, with D uncertain. Germline V gives CDR1 DFQATT, CDR2 SNEGSKA (reference sequence). The CDR3 runs 14 residues. Trimming stripped 0 bases from V and 4 bases from J, with 9 bases between. The CDR3 reads CSARDLRINEKLFF. The DNA for the CDR3 is TGCAGTGCTAGAGATCTTAGGATTAATGAAAAACTGTTTTTT.

The chain carries TRBV28 and TRBJ1-1; no clear D. CDR1 is MDHEN and CDR2 is SYDVKM in the germline V gene. Trimming cost V 1 base and J 4 bases, with 13 bases left between them. CDR3 size: 15 residues. CDR3 coding DNA: TGTGCCAGCAGTTTATCCCCGACCTGGGGCACTGAAGCTTTCTTT. Amino acid sequence: CASSLSPTWGTEAFF. The entire variable domain, with the rest obtained from reference TRBV28 and TRBJ1-1, is as follows: DVKVTQSSRYLVKRTGEKVFLECVQDMDHENMFWYRQDPGLGLRLIYFSYDVKMKEKGDIPEGYSVSREKKERFSLILESASTNQTSMYLCASSLSPTWGTEAFFGQGTRLTVV.

This clonotype was observed at least ten times. The rearrangement links TRBV7-2 to TRBJ2-5; possible D gene TRBD1, 6 bases. The CDR3 spans 14 residues. The V gene's germline CDR1 is SGHTA and CDR2 FQGNSA. The V end lost 3 bases, the J end lost 2 bases, and 10 bases lay between the germline ends. CDR3 sequence: CASSFYRDQETQYF. The DNA for the CDR3 is TGTGCCAGCAGCTTCTACAGGGATCAAGAGACCCAGTACTTC.

Worth noting for this clonotype: A much larger clone is a single base away; this may be a read error. The J gene is TRBJ1-6, the V gene TRBV6-1; D perhaps matches TRBD1 (5 bases). CDR1 and CDR2 (germline): MNHNS, SASEGT. This CDR3 contains 15 residues. As DNA, the CDR3 is TGTGCCAGCAGTGCCCGGGACGGATATAATTTACCCCTCCACTTT. Residues: CASSARDGYNLPLHF.

This clonotype was found many times. The V and J genes are TRBV12-5 and TRBJ2-7, with D possibly being TRBD1 (6 bases). The ends were cut back, 5 bases at V and 0 bases at J, with 14 bases in the middle. In germline, CDR1 is LGHNT, CDR2 FRNRAP. The CDR3 spans 15 residues. The CDR3 DNA follows: TGTGCTAGTGGTGACCCCGGGACACCCTCCTACGAGCAGTACTTC. Encoded protein: CASGDPGTPSYEQYF.

This chain uses TRBV7-2 with TRBJ1-1, with 9 bases aligning to TRBD1. CDR1 and CDR2 from the germline V gene are SGHTA and FQGNSA. The V and J ends lost 5 bases and 4 bases, in that order; junction bases with no gene match: 8. This CDR3 region has 15 residues. CDR3 nucleotides: TGTGCCAGCAGCCACCAACAGGGGGCAGGCACTGAAGCTTTCTTT. This gives the protein CASSHQQGAGTEAFF.

J is TRBJ2-2 and V is TRBV28; TRBD1 aligns across 8 bases. The CDR3 extends over 16 amino acids. V trimming: 8 bases; J trimming: 3 bases; junction bases outside the gene matches: 11. Germline values: CDR1 MDHEN, CDR2 SYDVKM. CDR3 in amino acids: CASQKPRTGYTGELFF. The CDR3 coding sequence is TGTGCCAGCCAAAAGCCCAGGACAGGGTACACCGGGGAGCTGTTTTTT.

This clonotype was seen ten or more times. J is TRBJ1-1 and V is TRBV28, with 11 bases matching TRBD1. V was pared by 6 bases and J by 5 bases, with 8 bases of the junction left unmatched. The CDR3 contains 15 residues. Germline V gives CDR1 MDHEN, CDR2 SYDVKM. For the CDR3, the DNA is TGTGCCAGCAGCTGGGACAGGGGGGAGAGGACTGAAGCTTTCTTT. Amino acids: CASSWDRGERTEAFF. Complete variable domain (other parts from reference TRBV28 and TRBJ1-1): DVKVTQSSRYLVKRTGEKVFLECVQDMDHENMFWYRQDPGLGLRLIYFSYDVKMKEKGDIPEGYSVSREKKERFSLILESASTNQTSMYLCASSWDRGERTEAFFGQGTRLTVV.

This clonotype has ten or more counts. This rearrangement joins TRBV29-1 to TRBJ2-1; D might be TRBD1 or TRBD2, each matching 5 bases. In germline, CDR1 is SQVTM, CDR2 ANQGSEA. Trimming shortened V by 2 bases and J by 7 bases, and 12 bases separated the two germline ends. The CDR3 is made up of 13 amino acids. The CDR3 DNA reads TGCAGCGTTGAAATTAGCGAGGGGAATGAGCAGTTCTTC. Amino acids: CSVEISEGNEQFF.

This clonotype was observed many times. CDR3 coding DNA: TGTGCCAGCAGCCAAGCCAGGGGCAGAAATGAGCAGTTCTTC. Amino acid sequence: CASSQARGRNEQFF. The gene calls are TRBV3-1 and TRBJ2-1; weak D call: TRBD1 (6 bases). Trimming stripped 1 base from V and 7 bases from J, with 11 bases between. The CDR3 has 14 amino acids. Germline V gives CDR1 LGHDT, CDR2 YNNKEL (reference sequence).

The rearrangement joins TRBV2 to TRBJ1-3; D remains unclear. Germline V CDR1 and CDR2: SNHLY, FYNNEI. The CDR3 has 14 residues. V was trimmed by 5 bases and J by 4 bases, leaving 12 bases between them. CDR3 sequence: CASSTSPAGNTIYF. CDR3 coding DNA: TGTGCCAGCAGTACCTCCCCCGCGGGAAACACCATATATTTT.

This clonotype was recorded at least ten times. The chain recombines TRBV14 with TRBJ1-2, with D hard to call. The CDR3 sequence is 12 residues long. The V gene's germline CDR1 is SGHDN and CDR2 FVKESK. V dropped 6 bases and J dropped 7 bases, with 12 bases sitting between them. The DNA of the CDR3 is TGTGCCAGCAGTGCGGGAGTTGCTGGCTACACCTTC. It specifies CASSAGVAGYTF.

This clonotype was recorded at least ten times. This chain links TRBV27 with TRBJ1-4, with D tentatively TRBD1 (5 bases). Trimming removed 5 bases from V and 3 bases from J, with 13 bases in between. The CDR3 contains 15 residues. Germline V CDR1 and CDR2: MNHEY, SMNVEV (reference sequence). The CDR3 DNA reads as TGTGCCAGCAGTCAACGACAGTCTTCTAATGAAAAACTGTTTTTT. As protein: CASSQRQSSNEKLFF.

This clonotype was counted a few times. The chain combines TRBV4-3 with TRBJ1-6; TRBD1 aligns across 7 bases. Unmatched junction bases numbered 8, after V lost 0 bases and J lost 6 bases. The CDR3 consists of 17 residues. The germline V gene has CDR1 LGHNA and CDR2 YSLEER. The CDR3 DNA is TGCGCCAGCAGCCAAGATGTCAGTAACAGGGGTAATTCACCCCTCCACTTT. Translated, it gives CASSQDVSNRGNSPLHF.